The 4 T cell receptor beta chains below come from one sample, sequenced in a study of PD-1 blockade in classical Hodgkin lymphoma. Each patient's relapse followed autologous stem cell transplantation, and brentuximab vedotin exposure varied. TCRdb's table, derived via immunoSEQ multiplex PCR, lists solely in-frame clones and lacks some. The table shows tens of thousands of clones, with about four fifths occurring only once. The material sequenced was peripheral blood mononuclear cells (PBMCs), taken before the second cycle of nivolumab. These receptors all come from a human donor with classical Hodgkin lymphoma.

The V and J genes are TRBV28 and TRBJ2-1; a weak D match, TRBD2 (6 bases). The CDR3 runs to 15 residues. V lost 3 bases and J 3 bases, leaving 12 bases between the germline ends. Germline V gene sequence: CDR1 MDHEN, CDR2 SYDVKM. In nucleotides, the CDR3 is TGTGCCAGCAGTTTTTGGGGGGAACTCTACAATGAGCAGTTCTTC. Residues: CASSFWGELYNEQFF.

The table lists this clone with a few counts. The CDR3 DNA reads as TGTGCCAGCAGCTCATGGGGAGGGCGGAACATTCAGTACTTC. It encodes CASSSWGGRNIQYF. The chain recombines TRBV14 with TRBJ2-4, with TRBD2 matching 7 bases. Germline CDR1 is SGHDN and CDR2 is FVKESK. The CDR3 runs to 14 residues. Losses at the gene ends were 5 bases for V and 7 bases for J; bases not matched to a gene: 8.

The J gene is TRBJ1-1, the V gene TRBV5-4; TRBD1 is a possible D gene (5 bases). This CDR3 spans 13 amino acids. Germline V gene sequence: CDR1 SGHNT, CDR2 YYREEE (reference sequence). V lost 4 bases to trimming and J lost 1 base, with 8 bases between them. In nucleotides, the CDR3 is TGTGCCAGCAGCCCCAGGGCGAACACTGAAGCTTTCTTT. This encodes CASSPRANTEAFF.

This clone has a single count. The chain carries TRBV27 and TRBJ1-2; 10 nucleotides match TRBD1. The germline gives CDR1 MNHEY, CDR2 SMNVEV (reference sequence). Trimming at V came to 5 bases and at J to 7 bases, leaving 7 bases not matched to a gene. The CDR3 extends over 14 amino acids. The CDR3 nucleotides read TGTGCCAGCAGTCCACGCGGACAGGGGGGTGGCTACACCTTC. It encodes CASSPRGQGGGYTF.